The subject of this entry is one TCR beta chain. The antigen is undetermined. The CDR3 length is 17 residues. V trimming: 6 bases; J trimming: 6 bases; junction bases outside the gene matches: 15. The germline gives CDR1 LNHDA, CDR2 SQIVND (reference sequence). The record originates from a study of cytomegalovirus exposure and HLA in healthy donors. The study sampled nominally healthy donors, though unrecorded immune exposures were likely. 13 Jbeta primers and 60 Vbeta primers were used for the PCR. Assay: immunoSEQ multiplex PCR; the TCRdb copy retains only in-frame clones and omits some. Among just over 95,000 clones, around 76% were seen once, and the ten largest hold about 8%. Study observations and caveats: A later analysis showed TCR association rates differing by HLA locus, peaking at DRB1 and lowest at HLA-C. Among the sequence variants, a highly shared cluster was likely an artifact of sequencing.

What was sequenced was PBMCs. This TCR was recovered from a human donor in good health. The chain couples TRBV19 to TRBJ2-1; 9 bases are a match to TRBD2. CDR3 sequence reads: CASSSGGAGGPSNEQFF. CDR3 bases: TGTGCCAGTAGCAGTGGCGGGGCGGGAGGGCCCTCCAATGAGCAGTTCTTC.